The present T cell receptor beta chain was sequenced within a study of PD-1 blockade in classical Hodgkin lymphoma. Whole-study findings and limits: Relapsed/refractory patients reportedly had lower baseline diversity than newly diagnosed patients. In CD4+ cells, TCR diversity went up significantly by C4D1, but in CD8+ cells it did not.

Noted time point: cycle 4 day 1 (C4D1), after 6 weeks of nivolumab. All the patients suffered relapse after autologous stem cell transplantation, and brentuximab vedotin exposure differed. With magnetic negative selection, CD4+ T cells were purified from PBMCs that had been thawed. The V segment lost 1 base and the J segment 1 base; nucleotides outside the gene matches: 10. The CDR3 extends over 17 amino acids. Germline V lookup: CDR1 LGHNA, CDR2 YNFKEQ. As regards this clone: No antigen is known for it.

Clones were sequenced by immunoSEQ multiplex PCR, and TCRdb holds only the in-frame ones, with some missing. The sample includes approximately 28,000 clones, around 80% of them seen just once. The gene calls are TRBV4-2 and TRBJ2-7; 7 nucleotides agree with TRBD1. The clonotype comes from a human donor with classical Hodgkin lymphoma. The sample in question was CD4+ T cells from blood, obtained before the fourth cycle of nivolumab. As DNA, the CDR3 is TGTGCCAGCAGCCAAGCATGGCTCCAGGGGGTTTCCTACGAGCAGTACTTC. Translated, it gives CASSQAWLQGVSYEQYF.